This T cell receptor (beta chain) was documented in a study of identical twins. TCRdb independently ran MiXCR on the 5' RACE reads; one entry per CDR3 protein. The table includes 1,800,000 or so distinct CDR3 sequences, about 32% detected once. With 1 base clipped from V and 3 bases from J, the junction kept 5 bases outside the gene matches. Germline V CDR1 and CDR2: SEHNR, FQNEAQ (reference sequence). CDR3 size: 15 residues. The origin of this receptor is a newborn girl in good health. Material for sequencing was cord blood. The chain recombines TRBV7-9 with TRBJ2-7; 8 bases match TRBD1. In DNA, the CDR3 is TGTGCCAGCAGCTTAGTGGCGGGACAGGTCTACGAGCAGTACTTC. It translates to CASSLVAGQVYEQYF.